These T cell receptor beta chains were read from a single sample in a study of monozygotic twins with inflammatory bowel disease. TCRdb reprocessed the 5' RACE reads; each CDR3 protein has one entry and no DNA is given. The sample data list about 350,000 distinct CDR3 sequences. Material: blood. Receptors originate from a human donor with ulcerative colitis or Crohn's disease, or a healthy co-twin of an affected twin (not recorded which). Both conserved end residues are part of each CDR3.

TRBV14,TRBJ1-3,CASSQATAYSGNTIYF
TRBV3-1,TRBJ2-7,CASSRGAVRYEQYF
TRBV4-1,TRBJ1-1,CASSQSRGRGKDTEAFF
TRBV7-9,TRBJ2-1,CASSFVSIKVYNEQFF
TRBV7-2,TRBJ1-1,CASSIRTGSGTEAFF
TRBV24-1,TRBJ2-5,CATSDRGRETQYF
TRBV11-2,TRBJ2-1,CASSLEMRQKYSYNEQFF
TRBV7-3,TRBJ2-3,CASSLSGTAFTDTQYF
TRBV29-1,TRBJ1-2,CSVARAQSYGYTF
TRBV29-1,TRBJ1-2,CSALQGIENGYTF
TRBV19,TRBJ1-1,CASRRATTEAFF
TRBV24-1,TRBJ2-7,CATSDFQGKTYEQYF
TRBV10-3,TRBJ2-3,CAISESGTDTQYF
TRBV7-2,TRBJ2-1,CASSLLGGGRRNEQFF
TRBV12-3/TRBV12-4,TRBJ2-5,CASSPEGWETQYF
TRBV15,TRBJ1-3,CATSNLFGGGTGNTIYF
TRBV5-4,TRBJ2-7,CASSLSADTYEQYF
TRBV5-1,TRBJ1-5,CASSLRTGYQPQHF
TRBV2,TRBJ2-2,CASNGRTLLEKDTGELFF
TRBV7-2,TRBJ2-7,CASSRPRGRVSYEQYF
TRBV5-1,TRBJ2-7,CASSVAGAYEQYF
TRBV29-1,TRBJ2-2,CSVVGNTGELFF